The 4 T cell receptor beta chains presented below share a single source sample, sequenced in a study of shared clonotypes between healthy human individuals. The method was immunoSEQ multiplex PCR; TCRdb's version includes in-frame clones alone and lacks a portion of them. The table includes 740,000 or so clones, about three quarters detected once. Source material: memory CD4+ T cells sorted from blood. Subset given: CD45RA-negative fraction. The source of these receptors is a young woman in good health.

The chain carries TRBV19 and TRBJ1-1; D is uncertain. This CDR3 has 15 amino acids. Trimming took off 1 base at V and 5 bases at J, with 14 bases between the two ends. From germline, CDR1 is LNHDA and CDR2 SQIVND (reference sequence). The DNA of the CDR3 is TGTGCCAGTAGTATAGGAAGGGTATCTGGGACTGAAGCTTTCTTT. Its translation is CASSIGRVSGTEAFF.

A note on this clone: A far larger clone is one nucleotide away, so this likely arose from a read error. The V and J genes are TRBV5-6 and TRBJ2-7; no clear D gene. CDR3 length equals 9 residues. Germline assignment: CDR1 SGHDT and CDR2 YYEEEE. The CDR3 spells CSSSPSQYF. CDR3 DNA sequence: TGTTCCAGCAGCCCTTCCCAGTACTTC.

The chain links TRBV14 to TRBJ2-7, with TRBD2 identical over 14 bases. After removal of 4 bases from V and 3 bases from J, the junction contained 5 bases not matched to a gene. The CDR3 has 16 amino acids. Germline CDR1 reads SGHDN; CDR2 reads FVKESK. CDR3 amino acids: CASSLGTSGRDYEQYF. The CDR3 region has the DNA TGTGCCAGCAGCCTGGGGACTAGCGGGAGAGACTACGAGCAGTACTTC.

The table lists this clone with a few counts. V and J are TRBV14 and TRBJ1-1; the D is unclear. Trimming removed 0 bases from V and 9 bases from J, with 14 bases in between. This CDR3 has 14 amino acids. Per the germline V gene, CDR1 is SGHDN and CDR2 is FVKESK. The CDR3 DNA is TGTGCCAGCAGCCAAGACTTGATGGGAAGACAAGCTTTCTTT. Its protein is CASSQDLMGRQAFF.